The clone carrying this T cell receptor (beta chain) was counted between two and nine times. The antigen remains unidentified. This record belongs to a study of molecular identifiers for immune sequencing clone quantification. Overall study results and limits: Highly expanded clone sizes could end up underestimated if a barcode were shared by identical TCR molecules.

MiXCR, applied by TCRdb to the PCR reads, yields one record per CDR3 protein. The sample consists of about 510,000 distinct CDR3 sequences, less than 30% of them appearing once. Source material: naive CD8+ T cells from blood, with Jurkat cell RNA spiked in. The subset here: FACS-sorted CD8+CD4-CCR7+CD45RA+ naive T cells. The sequence was obtained from a human donor in good health. Some libraries in this study had Jurkat cell RNA spiked in.

CDR3: CASRTKSFYNSPLHF. CDR3 nucleotide sequence: TGTGCCAGCAGGACAAAAAGCTTCTATAATTCACCCCTCCACTTT. V gene TRBV28 combines with J gene TRBJ1-6, with D unclear. The CDR3 loop spans 15 amino acids. Trimming shortened V by 6 bases and J by 3 bases, and 12 bases separated the two germline ends. Germline V lookup: CDR1 MDHEN, CDR2 SYDVKM. Looking up the rest from reference TRBV28 and TRBJ1-6 gives the full variable domain: DVKVTQSSRYLVKRTGEKVFLECVQDMDHENMFWYRQDPGLGLRLIYFSYDVKMKEKGDIPEGYSVSREKKERFSLILESASTNQTSMYLCASRTKSFYNSPLHFGNGTRLTVT.